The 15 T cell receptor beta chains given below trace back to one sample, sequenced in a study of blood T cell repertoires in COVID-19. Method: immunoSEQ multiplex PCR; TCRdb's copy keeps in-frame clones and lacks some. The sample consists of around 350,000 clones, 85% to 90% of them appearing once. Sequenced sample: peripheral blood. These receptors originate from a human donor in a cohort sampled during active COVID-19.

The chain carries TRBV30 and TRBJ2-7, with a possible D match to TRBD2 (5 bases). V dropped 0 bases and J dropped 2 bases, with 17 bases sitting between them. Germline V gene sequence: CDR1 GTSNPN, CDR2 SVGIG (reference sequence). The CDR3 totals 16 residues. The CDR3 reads CAWSVPLVPGAYEQYF. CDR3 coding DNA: TGTGCCTGGAGTGTACCTCTTGTACCCGGGGCCTACGAGCAGTACTTC. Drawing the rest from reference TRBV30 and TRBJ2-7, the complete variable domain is SQTIHQWPATLVQPVGSPLSLECTVEGTSNPNLYWYRQAAGRGLQLLFYSVGIGQISSEVPQNLSASRPQDRQFILSSKKLLLSDSGFYLCAWSVPLVPGAYEQYFGPGTRLTVT.

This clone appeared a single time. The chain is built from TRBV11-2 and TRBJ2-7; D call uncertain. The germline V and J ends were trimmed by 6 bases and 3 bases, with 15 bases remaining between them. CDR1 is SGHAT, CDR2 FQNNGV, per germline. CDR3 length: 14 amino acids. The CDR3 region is CASRPRQTSYEQYF. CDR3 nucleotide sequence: TGTGCCAGCAGACCAAGACAAACCAGCTACGAGCAGTACTTC.

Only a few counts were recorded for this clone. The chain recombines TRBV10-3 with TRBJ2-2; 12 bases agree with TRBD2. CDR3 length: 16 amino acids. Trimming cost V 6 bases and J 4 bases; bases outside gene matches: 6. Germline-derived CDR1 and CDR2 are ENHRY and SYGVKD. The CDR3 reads CAISPSGRAGTGELFF. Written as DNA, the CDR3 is TGTGCCATCAGCCCTAGCGGGAGGGCCGGCACCGGGGAGCTGTTTTTT.

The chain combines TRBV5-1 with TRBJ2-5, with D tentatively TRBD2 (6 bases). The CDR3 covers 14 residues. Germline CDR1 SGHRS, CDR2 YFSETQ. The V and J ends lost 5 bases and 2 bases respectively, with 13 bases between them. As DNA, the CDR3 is TGCGCCAGCAGTCACGGGAGTTCACAAGAGACCCAGTACTTC. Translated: CASSHGSSQETQYF.

CDR3 bases: TGTGCCTGGAGCACAGTGAATTCACCCCTCCACTTT. Its translation is CAWSTVNSPLHF. The chain couples TRBV30 to TRBJ1-6; D unclear. The CDR3 has 12 amino acids. Germline CDR1 is GTSNPN and CDR2 is SVGIG (reference sequence). Trimming removed 3 bases at V and 7 bases at J, with 7 bases between.

The CDR3 DNA reads as TGTGCCTGGACTACGGGACTAGCGGGAGATAGCTACAATGAGCAGTTCTTC. Its protein product is CAWTTGLAGDSYNEQFF. This sequence joins TRBV30 and TRBJ2-1, with TRBD2 matching 14 bases. V shed 4 bases and J 3 bases; nucleotides not matched to a gene: 8. The CDR3 sequence is 17 residues long. Germline-derived CDR1 and CDR2 are GTSNPN and SVGIG (reference sequence).

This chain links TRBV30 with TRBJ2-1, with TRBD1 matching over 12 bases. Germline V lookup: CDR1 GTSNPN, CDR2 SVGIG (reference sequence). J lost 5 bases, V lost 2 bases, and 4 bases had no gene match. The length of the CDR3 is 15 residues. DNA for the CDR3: TGTGCCTGGAGTCCCGGGACAGGGGGCAACAATGAGCAGTTCTTC. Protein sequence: CAWSPGTGGNNEQFF.

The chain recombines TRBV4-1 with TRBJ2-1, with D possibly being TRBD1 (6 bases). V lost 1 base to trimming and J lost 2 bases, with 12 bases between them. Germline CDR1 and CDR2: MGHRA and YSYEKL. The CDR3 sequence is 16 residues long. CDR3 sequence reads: CASSQGTETTYNEQFF. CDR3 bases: TGCGCCAGCAGCCAAGGGACAGAGACGACCTACAATGAGCAGTTCTTC.

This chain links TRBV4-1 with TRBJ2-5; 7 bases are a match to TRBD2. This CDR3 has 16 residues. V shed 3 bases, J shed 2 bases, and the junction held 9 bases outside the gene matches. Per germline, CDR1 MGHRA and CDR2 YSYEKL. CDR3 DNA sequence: TGCGCCAGCAGCCACATGGGACTACCTAAGCAAGAGACCCAGTACTTC. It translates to CASSHMGLPKQETQYF.

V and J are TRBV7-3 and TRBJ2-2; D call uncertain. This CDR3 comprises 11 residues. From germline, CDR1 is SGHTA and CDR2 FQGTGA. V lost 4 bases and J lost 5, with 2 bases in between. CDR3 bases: TGTGCCAGCAGCTCGACCGGGGAGCTGTTTTTT. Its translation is CASSSTGELFF.

The CDR3, as DNA: TGTGCCTGGAACGGACGTGAGGGTCAGCCCCAGCATTTT. As protein: CAWNGREGQPQHF. J is TRBJ1-5 and V is TRBV30; D gene unclear. CDR3 length equals 13 residues. The V end lost 4 bases, the J end lost 6 bases, and 13 bases lay between the germline ends. Per germline, CDR1 GTSNPN and CDR2 SVGIG (reference sequence).

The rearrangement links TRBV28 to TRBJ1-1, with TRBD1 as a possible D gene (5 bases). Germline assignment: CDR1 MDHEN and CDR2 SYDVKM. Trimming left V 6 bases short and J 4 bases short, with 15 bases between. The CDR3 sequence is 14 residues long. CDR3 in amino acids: CASSPPDTSTEAFF. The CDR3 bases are TGTGCCAGCAGCCCGCCGGACACATCCACTGAAGCTTTCTTT. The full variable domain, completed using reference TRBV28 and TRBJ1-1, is DVKVTQSSRYLVKRTGEKVFLECVQDMDHENMFWYRQDPGLGLRLIYFSYDVKMKEKGDIPEGYSVSREKKERFSLILESASTNQTSMYLCASSPPDTSTEAFFGQGTRLTVV.

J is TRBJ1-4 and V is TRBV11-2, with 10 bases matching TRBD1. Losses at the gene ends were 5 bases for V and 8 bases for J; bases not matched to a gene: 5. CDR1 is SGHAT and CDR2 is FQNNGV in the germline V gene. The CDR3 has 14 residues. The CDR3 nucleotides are TGTGCCAGCAGCCGGACAGGGGGTAGCGAAAAACTGTTTTTT. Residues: CASSRTGGSEKLFF.

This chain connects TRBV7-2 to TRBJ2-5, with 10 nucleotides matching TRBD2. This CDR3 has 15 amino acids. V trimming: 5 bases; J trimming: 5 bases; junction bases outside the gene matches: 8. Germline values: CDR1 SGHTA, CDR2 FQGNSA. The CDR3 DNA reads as TGTGCCAGCAGCCCCCCCAAGCGGGGGGGGGAGACCCAGTACTTC. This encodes CASSPPKRGGETQYF.

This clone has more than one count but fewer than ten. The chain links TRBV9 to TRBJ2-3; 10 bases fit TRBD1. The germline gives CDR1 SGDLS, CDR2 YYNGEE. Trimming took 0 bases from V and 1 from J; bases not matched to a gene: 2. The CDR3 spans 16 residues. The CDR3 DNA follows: TGTGCCAGCAGCGTAGGAGGGACAGGGGGCACAGATACGCAGTATTTT. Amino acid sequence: CASSVGGTGGTDTQYF.